This T cell receptor (beta chain) was sequenced for a study of Ad26.COV2.S vaccination and SARS-CoV-2 variants. The CDR3 consists of 18 residues. The germline CDR1 and CDR2 sequences are SGHTA and FQGNSA. V trimming: 2 bases; J trimming: 1 base; junction bases outside the gene matches: 4. Clones were read by immunoSEQ multiplex PCR, and TCRdb kept only the in-frame ones, dropping some. Of approximately 420,000 clones detected, around 87% appear once; the ten largest clones hold less than 4.5%. The treatment here: around 19 received Ad26.COV2.S at low or high dose, single or two shots; several received placebo; per-sample allocation not given. Day 63 after the first vaccine or placebo injection was the time point for sampling. The sample holds a few counts of this clone.

J is TRBJ2-3 and V is TRBV7-2; 15 bases are shared with TRBD2. Here the sequenced sample was peripheral blood, taken in a trial of Ad26.COV2.S vaccine versus placebo. This TCR was recovered from a person aged 18-60 years who received the Ad26.COV2.S COVID-19 vaccine or a placebo. The CDR3 bases are TGTGCCAGCAGCTTAAGGGGACTAGCGGGGGGACGCACAGATACGCAGTATTTT. Encoded protein: CASSLRGLAGGRTDTQYF.